This T cell receptor (beta chain) was sequenced in a study of T cell responses to AZD1222 COVID-19 vaccine. Study details: Pooled together were second doses at about 4 or about 12 weeks. Overall study results and limits: Repertoire sampling was restricted to post-peak T cell response timepoints. Vaccine-related CD4 TCRs covered spike, predominating at 160-218 and 743-854.

The V and J ends lost 1 base and 0 bases respectively, with 13 bases between them. Per germline, CDR1 MGHRA and CDR2 YSYEKL. The length of the CDR3 is 17 residues. Profiling relied on immunoSEQ multiplex PCR, and the TCRdb table lists in-frame clones only, not all of them. The sample comprises some 110,000 clones, approximately 88% of which are singletons, and approximately 4.5% rests with the top ten. On this clone itself: Its specificity is not known.

This specimen consisted of peripheral blood, obtained on day 0 of AZD1222 vaccination. The source is an adult in good health. The V gene is TRBV4-1, the J gene TRBJ1-3; D may be TRBD1 (5 bases). CDR3 nucleotide sequence: TGCGCCAGCAGCCAAGTACGGGGCCTAGGCTCTGGAAACACCATATATTTT. Translated: CASSQVRGLGSGNTIYF.